This TCR beta chain originates from a study of beta chain features in type 1 diabetes. Study observations and caveats: Naive, central memory and Treg TCRB repertoires appeared more alike in patients than in healthy donors.

Heparinised blood was drawn once per donor, averaging around 120 mL. Naive, central memory, regulatory and stem cell-like memory cells within the CD4+ compartment were sorted using CD45RO/CCR7/CD25/CD127/CD95/CD27. Expressed TCRB transcripts were sequenced because the isolated RNA had all been reverse transcribed beforehand. Assay: immunoSEQ multiplex PCR; the TCRdb copy retains only in-frame clones and omits some. The sample consists of 810,000 or so clones, about a sixth of them appearing once. This clone was detected a few times. As yet, its antigen is unknown. This TCR derives from a woman between 18 and 29 years old in good health. The sample was naive CD4+ T cells from blood.

CDR3 bases: TGCGCCAGCAGCCCCCAAGCGGCTAGCTCCTACGAGCAGTACTTC. This encodes CASSPQAASSYEQYF. The gene calls are TRBV4-3 and TRBJ2-7, with a possible D match to TRBD2 (5 bases). The CDR3 is 15 residues long. Germline V gene data show CDR1 as LGHNA and CDR2 as YSLEER. Trimming removed 4 bases at V and 0 bases at J, with 13 bases between.